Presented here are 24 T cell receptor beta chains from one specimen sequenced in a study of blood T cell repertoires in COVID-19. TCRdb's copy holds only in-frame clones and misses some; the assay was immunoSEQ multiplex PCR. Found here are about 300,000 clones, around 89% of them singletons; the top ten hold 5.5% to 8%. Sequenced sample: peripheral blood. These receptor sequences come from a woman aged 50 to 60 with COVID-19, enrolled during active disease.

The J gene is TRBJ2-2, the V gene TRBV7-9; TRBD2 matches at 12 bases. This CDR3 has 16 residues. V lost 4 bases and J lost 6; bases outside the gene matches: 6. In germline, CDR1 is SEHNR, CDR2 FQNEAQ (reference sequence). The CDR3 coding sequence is TGTGCCAGCAGCTCCGCTAGCGGGAGGGCCCCCGGGGAGCTGTTTTTT. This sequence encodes CASSSASGRAPGELFF.

In DNA form, the CDR3 reads TGTGCCCTACGGACAGTCGACCCCCAGTACTTC. It encodes CALRTVDPQYF. The J gene is TRBJ2-5, the V gene TRBV7-2, with D perhaps TRBD1 (6 bases). Germline V CDR1 and CDR2: SGHTA, FQGNSA. This CDR3 has 11 residues. Trimming removed 11 bases from V and 9 bases from J, with 16 bases in between.

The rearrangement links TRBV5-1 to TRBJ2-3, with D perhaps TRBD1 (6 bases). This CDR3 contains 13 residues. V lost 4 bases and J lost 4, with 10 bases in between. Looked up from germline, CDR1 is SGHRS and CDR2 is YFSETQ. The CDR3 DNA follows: TGCGCCAGCAGCGTACAGGGTGCAGATACGCAGTATTTT. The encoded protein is CASSVQGADTQYF. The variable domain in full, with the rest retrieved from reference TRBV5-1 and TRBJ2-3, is KAGVTQTPRYLIKTRGQQVTLSCSPISGHRSVSWYQQTPGQGLQFLFEYFSETQRNKGNFPGRFSGRQFSNSRSEMNVSTLELGDSALYLCASSVQGADTQYFGPGTRLTVL.

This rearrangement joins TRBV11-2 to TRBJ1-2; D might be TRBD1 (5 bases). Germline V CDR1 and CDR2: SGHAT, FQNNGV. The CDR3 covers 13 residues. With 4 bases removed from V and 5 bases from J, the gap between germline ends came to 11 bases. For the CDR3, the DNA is TGTGCCAGCAGCTCTATAGACAGTTATGGCTACACCTTC. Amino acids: CASSSIDSYGYTF.

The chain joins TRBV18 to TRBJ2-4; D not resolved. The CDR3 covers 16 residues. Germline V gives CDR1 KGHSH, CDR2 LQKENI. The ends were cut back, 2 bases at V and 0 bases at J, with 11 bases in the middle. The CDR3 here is CASSPYELLAKNIQYF. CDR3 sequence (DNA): TGTGCCAGCTCACCATATGAGCTCCTAGCCAAAAACATTCAGTACTTC.

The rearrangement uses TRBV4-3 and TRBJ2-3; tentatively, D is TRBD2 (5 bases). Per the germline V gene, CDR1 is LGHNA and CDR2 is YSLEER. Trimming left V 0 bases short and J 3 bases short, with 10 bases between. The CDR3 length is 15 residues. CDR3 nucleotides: TGCGCCAGCAGCCAAGATGGGAGAGGGACAGATACGCAGTATTTT. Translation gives CASSQDGRGTDTQYF.

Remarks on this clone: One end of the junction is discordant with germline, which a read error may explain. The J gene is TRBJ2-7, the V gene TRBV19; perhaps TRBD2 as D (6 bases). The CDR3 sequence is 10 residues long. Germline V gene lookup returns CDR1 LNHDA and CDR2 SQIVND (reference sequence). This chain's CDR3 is CASSIGDSTF. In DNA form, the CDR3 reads TGTGCCAGTAGTATAGGGGACTCGACTTTC.

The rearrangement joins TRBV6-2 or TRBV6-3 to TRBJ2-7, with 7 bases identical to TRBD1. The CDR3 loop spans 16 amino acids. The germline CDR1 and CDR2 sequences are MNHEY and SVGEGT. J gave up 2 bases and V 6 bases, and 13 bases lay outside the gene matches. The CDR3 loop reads CASSPVFDRVPYEQYF. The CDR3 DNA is TGTGCCAGCAGCCCGGTATTCGACAGGGTCCCCTACGAGCAGTACTTC.

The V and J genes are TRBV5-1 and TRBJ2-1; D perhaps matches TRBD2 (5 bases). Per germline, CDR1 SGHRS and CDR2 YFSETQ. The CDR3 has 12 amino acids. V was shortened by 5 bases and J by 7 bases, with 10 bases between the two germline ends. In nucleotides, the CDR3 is TGCGCCAGCAGTTCCCCGGGAAATGAGCAGTTCTTC. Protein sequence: CASSSPGNEQFF.

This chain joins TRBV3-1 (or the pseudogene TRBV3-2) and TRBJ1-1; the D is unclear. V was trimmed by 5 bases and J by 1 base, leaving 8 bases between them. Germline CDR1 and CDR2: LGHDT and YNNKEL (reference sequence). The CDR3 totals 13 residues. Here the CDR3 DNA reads TGTGCCAGCAGCTTCCCCAGGAACACTGAAGCTTTCTTT. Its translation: CASSFPRNTEAFF.

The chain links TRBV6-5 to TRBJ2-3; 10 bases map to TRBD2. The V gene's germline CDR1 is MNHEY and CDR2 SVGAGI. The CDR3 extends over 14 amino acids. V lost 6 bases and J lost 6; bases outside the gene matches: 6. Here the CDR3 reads CASRPGLATDTQYF. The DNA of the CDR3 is TGTGCCAGCAGGCCGGGACTAGCGACGGATACGCAGTATTTT.

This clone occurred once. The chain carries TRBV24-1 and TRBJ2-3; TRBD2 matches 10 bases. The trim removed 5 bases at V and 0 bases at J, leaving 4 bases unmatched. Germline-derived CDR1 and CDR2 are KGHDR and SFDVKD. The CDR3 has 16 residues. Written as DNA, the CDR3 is TGTGCCACCAGTGGCTCGACTAGCGGGAGCACAGATACGCAGTATTTT. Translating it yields CATSGSTSGSTDTQYF.

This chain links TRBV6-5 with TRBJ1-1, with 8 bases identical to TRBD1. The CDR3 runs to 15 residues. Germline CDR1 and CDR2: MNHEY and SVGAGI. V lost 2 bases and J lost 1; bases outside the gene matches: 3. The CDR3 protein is CASSYDRGKNTEAFF. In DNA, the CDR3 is TGTGCCAGCAGTTACGACAGGGGAAAGAACACTGAAGCTTTCTTT.

CDR3 nucleotide sequence: TGTGCCTGGACCCTGACAGGGGTTGTACATGGCTACACCTTC. Protein sequence: CAWTLTGVVHGYTF. This chain links TRBV30 with TRBJ1-2; 8 bases fit TRBD1. In germline, CDR1 is GTSNPN, CDR2 SVGIG (reference sequence). The trim removed 4 bases at V and 6 bases at J, leaving 10 bases unmatched. The CDR3 totals 14 residues.

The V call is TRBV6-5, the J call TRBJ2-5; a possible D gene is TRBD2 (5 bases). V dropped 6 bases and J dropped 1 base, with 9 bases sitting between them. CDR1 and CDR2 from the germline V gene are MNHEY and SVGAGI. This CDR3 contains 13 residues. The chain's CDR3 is CASRLDFQETQYF. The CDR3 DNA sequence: TGTGCCAGCAGGCTGGACTTCCAAGAGACCCAGTACTTC.

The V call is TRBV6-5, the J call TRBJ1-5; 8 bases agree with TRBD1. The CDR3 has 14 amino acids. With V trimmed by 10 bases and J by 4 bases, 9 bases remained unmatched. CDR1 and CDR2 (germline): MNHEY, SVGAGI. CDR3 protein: CATLGQAINQPQHF. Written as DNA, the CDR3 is TGTGCCACCTTGGGACAGGCTATTAATCAGCCCCAGCATTTT.

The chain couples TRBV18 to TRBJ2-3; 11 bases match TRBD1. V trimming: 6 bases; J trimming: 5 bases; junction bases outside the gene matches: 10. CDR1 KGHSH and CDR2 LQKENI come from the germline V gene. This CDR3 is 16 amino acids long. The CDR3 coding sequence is TGTGCCAGCTCCCACGCCGGGACAGGGGGATTAGATACGCAGTATTTT. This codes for CASSHAGTGGLDTQYF. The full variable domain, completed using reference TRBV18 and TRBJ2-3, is NAGVMQNPRHLVRRRGQEARLRCSPMKGHSHVYWYRQLPEEGLKFMVYLQKENIIDESGMPKERFSAEFPKEGPSILRIQQVVRGDSAAYFCASSHAGTGGLDTQYFGPGTRLTVL.

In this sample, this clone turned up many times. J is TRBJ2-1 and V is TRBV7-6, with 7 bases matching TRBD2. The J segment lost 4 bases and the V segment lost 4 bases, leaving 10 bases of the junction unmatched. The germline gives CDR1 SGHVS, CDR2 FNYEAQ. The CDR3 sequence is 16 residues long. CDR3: CASSSSAGAGYNEQFF. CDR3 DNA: TGTGCCAGCAGCTCCTCGGCGGGAGCGGGGTACAATGAGCAGTTCTTC. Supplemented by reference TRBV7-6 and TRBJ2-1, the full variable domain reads GAGVSQSPRYKVTKRGQDVALRCDPISGHVSLYWYRQALGQGPEFLTYFNYEAQQDKSGLPNDRFSAERPEGSISTLTIQRTEQRDSAMYRCASSSSAGAGYNEQFFGPGTRLTVL.

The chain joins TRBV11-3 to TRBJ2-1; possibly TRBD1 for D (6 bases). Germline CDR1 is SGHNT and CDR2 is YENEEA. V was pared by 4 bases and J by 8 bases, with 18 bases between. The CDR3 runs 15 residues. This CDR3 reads CASSYDGRGMDEQFF. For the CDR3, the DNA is TGTGCCAGCAGCTATGATGGCAGGGGCATGGATGAGCAGTTCTTC.

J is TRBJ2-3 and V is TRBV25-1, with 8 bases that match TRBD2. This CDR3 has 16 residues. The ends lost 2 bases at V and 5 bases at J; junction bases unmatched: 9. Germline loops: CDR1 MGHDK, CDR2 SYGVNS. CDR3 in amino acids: CASSEVRSGSGDTQYF. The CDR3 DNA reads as TGTGCCAGCAGTGAAGTCCGGAGCGGGAGTGGAGATACGCAGTATTTT. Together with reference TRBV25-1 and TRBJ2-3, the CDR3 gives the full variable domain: EADIYQTPRYLVIGTGKKITLECSQTMGHDKMYWYQQDPGMELHLIHYSYGVNSTEKGDLSSESTVSRIRTEHFPLTLESARPSHTSQYLCASSEVRSGSGDTQYFGPGTRLTVL.

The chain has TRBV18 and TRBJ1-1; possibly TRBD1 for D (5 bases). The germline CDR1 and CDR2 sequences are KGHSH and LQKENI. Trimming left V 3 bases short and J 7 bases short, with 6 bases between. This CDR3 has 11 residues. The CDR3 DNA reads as TGTGCCAGCTCACCTACAGGTGAAGCTTTCTTT. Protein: CASSPTGEAFF.

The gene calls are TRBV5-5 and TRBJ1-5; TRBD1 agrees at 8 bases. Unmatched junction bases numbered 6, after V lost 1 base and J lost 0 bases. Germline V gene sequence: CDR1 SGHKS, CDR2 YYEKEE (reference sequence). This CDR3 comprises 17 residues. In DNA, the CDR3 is TGTGCCAGCAGCTTGTTGCAGGGGGCAACTAGCAATCAGCCCCAGCATTTT. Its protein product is CASSLLQGATSNQPQHF.

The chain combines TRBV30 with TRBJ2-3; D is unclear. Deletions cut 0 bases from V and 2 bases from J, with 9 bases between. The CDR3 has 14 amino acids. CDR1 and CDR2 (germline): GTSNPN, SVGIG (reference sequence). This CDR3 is CAWSVRLYTDTQYF. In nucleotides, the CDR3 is TGTGCCTGGAGTGTACGCCTATACACAGATACGCAGTATTTT.

The CDR3 reads CAWSVRGQGYQPQHF. The CDR3 bases are TGTGCCTGGAGTGTACGGGGACAGGGGTATCAGCCCCAGCATTTT. This chain links TRBV30 with TRBJ1-5, with 10 positions matching TRBD1. The CDR3 consists of 15 residues. Germline CDR1 GTSNPN, CDR2 SVGIG (reference sequence). The V and J ends lost 0 bases and 5 bases, in that order; junction bases with no gene match: 4.